This TCR beta chain was sequenced during a study of T-cell memory formation after mild COVID-19. Study-level information: Clustering of TCRs was largely donor specific.

The germline CDR1 and CDR2 sequences are SNHLY and FYNNEI. V lost 6 bases and J lost 0, with 3 bases in between. The CDR3 loop spans 12 amino acids. TCRdb independently ran MiXCR on the 5' RACE reads; one entry per CDR3 protein. The sample has 100,000 to 150,000 distinct CDR3 sequences, 16% seen once. Whole-study findings and limits: Researchers found some responding clones in pre-infection memory, a sign that cross-reactive memory joined. Mostly located in CM and EM were contracting CD4+ clones, with contracting CD8+ clones located in EMRA. Confirmation of SARS-CoV-2 specificity was lacking for second-wave clones peaking day 37.

This clonotype has just a few counts. Its antigen remains unidentified. The chain is built from TRBV2 and TRBJ2-1; no clear D. The sequencing input was PBMCs or a T cell subset sorted from them (not recorded which). This TCR was recovered from an adult woman who had mild COVID-19 (a few samples of this study predate the infection). Cell type and time point are not known. CDR3: CASRDSYNEQFF. In DNA, the CDR3 is TGTGCCAGCAGGGACTCCTACAATGAGCAGTTCTTC.